Sequencing of this T cell receptor (beta chain) was carried out in a study of blood T cell repertoires in COVID-19. Study-wide context: Both acute and convalescent COVID-19 samples were obtained from the United States, Italy and Spain. PBMCs, B-cell-depleted T cells, or T cells provided the cDNA or gDNA that made up the material.

In the original analysis: Estimation of nucleated cell counts relied on the amplification of reference gene primers. Measured with immunoSEQ multiplex PCR; TCRdb has only the in-frame clones, and not every one. V and J calls and clone size are those listed in that table; D and trimming were worked out from the DNA. The table records tens of thousands of clones, about 72% of them present only once. Trimming pared 1 base from V and 4 bases from J, leaving 17 bases between. CDR1 is SQVTM, CDR2 ANQGSEA, per germline. The CDR3 contains 16 residues. The V call is TRBV29-1, the J call TRBJ1-3; D unresolved. The sequenced material came from peripheral blood. This clonotype originated in a man aged 65 to 79 with active or convalescent COVID-19. DNA for the CDR3: TGCAGCGTTGAAGGGCATGGCCGCCTGAGGGGAAACACCATATATTTT. Translating it yields CSVEGHGRLRGNTIYF.